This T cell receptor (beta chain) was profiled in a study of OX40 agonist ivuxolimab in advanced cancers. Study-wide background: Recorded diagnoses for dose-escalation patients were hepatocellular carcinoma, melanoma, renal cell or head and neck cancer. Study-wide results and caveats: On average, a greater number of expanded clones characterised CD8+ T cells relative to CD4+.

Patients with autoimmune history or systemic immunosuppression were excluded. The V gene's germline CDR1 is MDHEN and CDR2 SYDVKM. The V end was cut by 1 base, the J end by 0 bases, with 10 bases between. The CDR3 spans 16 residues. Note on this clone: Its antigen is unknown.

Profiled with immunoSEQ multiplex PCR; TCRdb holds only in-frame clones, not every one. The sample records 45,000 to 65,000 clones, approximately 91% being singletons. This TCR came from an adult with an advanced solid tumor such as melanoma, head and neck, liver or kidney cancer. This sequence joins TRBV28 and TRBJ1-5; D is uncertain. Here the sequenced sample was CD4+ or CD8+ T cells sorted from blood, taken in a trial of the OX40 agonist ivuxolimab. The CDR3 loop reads CASSLSVSNSNQPQHF. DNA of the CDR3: TGTGCCAGCAGTTTATCGGTCTCCAATAGCAATCAGCCCCAGCATTTT.